This T cell receptor beta chain was identified during a study of T cell repertoires in cytomegalovirus infection. About the study: Public TCR beta signatures marked donors with CMV infection and the matching HLA.

In TCRdb, the reads were re-called with MiXCR into one record per CDR3 protein. The sample contains about 740,000 distinct CDR3 sequences, roughly 36% of which appear only once. Of note for this clonotype: What it binds is not known.

Study-level results: CMV-specific HLA-C-restricted TCR beta clonotypes dominated the ex vivo response. Frequencies of public TCR beta families were cumulated, and this identified carriers of CMV plus the relevant HLA.

The sequenced sample consisted of PBMCs. The origin of this receptor is a human donor in good health (CMV status not recorded). Some clones in this sample may be carry-over from other donors' samples.

CDR3 in amino acids: CASKKPGSNYGYTF. The DNA for the CDR3 is TGTGCCAGCAAAAAACCGGGCAGTAACTATGGCTACACCTTC. This rearrangement joins TRBV12-3 or TRBV12-4 to TRBJ1-2, with D uncertain. Trimming removed 7 bases at V and 1 base at J, with 13 bases between. The CDR3 totals 14 residues.